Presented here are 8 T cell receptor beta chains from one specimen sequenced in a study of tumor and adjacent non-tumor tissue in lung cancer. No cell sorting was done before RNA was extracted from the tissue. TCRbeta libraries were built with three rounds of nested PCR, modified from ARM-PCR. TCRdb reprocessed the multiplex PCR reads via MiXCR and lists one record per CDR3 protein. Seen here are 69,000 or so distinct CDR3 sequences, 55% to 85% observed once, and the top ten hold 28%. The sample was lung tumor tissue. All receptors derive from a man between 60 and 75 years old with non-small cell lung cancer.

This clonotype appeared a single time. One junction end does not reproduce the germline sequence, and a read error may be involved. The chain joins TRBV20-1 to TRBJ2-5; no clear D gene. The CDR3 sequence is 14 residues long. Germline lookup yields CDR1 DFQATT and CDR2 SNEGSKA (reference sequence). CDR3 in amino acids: CSARPALGQETPYF. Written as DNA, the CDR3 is TGCAGTGCCCGGCCGGCCCTTGGCCAAGAGACCCCGTACTTC.

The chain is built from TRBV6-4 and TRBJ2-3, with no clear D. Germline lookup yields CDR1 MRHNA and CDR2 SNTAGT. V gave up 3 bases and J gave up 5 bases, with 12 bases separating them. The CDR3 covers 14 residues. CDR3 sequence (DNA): TGTGCCAGCAGTGATTCGCTTGATGGAGATACGCAGTATTTT. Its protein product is CASSDSLDGDTQYF.

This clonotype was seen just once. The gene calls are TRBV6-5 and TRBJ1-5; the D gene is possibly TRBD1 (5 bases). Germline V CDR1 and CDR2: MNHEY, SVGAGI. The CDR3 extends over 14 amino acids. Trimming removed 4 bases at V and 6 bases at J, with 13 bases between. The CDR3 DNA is TGTGCCAGCAGTTCAACAGGAGGCGCTCAGCCCCAGCATTTT. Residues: CASSSTGGAQPQHF.

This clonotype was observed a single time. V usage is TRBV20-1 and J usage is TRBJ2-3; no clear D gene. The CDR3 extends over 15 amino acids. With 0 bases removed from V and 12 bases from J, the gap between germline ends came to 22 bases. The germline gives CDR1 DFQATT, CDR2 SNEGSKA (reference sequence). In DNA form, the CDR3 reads TGCAGTGCTAGAGAACAACACAGAATAACAGATAAACAGTATTTT. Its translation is CSAREQHRITDKQYF.

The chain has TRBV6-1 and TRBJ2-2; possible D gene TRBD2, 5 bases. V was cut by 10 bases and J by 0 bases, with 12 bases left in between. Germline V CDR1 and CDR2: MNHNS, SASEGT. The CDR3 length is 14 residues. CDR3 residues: CAIRDTSNTGELFF. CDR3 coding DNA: TGTGCCATCCGGGATACCTCGAACACCGGGGAGCTGTTTTTT.

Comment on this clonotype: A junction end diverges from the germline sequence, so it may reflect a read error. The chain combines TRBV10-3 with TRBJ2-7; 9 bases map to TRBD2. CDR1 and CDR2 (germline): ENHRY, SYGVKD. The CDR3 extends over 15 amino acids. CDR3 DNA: TGTGCCATCAGTGACTTTAGCGGGAGCTCATACGAGCAGTCCTTC. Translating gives CAISDFSGSSYEQSF.

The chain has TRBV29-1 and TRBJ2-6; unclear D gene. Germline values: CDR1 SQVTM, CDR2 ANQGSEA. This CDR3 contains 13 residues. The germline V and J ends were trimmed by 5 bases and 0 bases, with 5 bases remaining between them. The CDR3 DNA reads TGCAGCGTTCGCGGCTCTGGGGCCAACGTCCTGACTTTC. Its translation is CSVRGSGANVLTF.

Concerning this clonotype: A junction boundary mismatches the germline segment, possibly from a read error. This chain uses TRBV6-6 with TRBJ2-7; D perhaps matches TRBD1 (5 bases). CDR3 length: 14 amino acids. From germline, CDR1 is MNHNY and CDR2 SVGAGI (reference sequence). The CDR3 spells CTSRSYRISYEQYF. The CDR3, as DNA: TGTACCAGCAGATCCTACAGGATCTCCTACGAGCAATACTTC.